Listed here is a single T cell receptor beta chain. Assay: immunoSEQ multiplex PCR; the TCRdb copy retains only in-frame clones and omits some. Here the sample spans roughly 81,000 clones, 93% being singletons. The data were obtained in a study of human versus mouse CDR3 diversity and MHC coevolution. V shed 2 bases and J shed 6 bases, with 13 bases lying between them. CDR1 and CDR2 from the germline V gene are SEHNR and FQNEAQ (reference sequence). This CDR3 region has 15 residues. This receptor was taken from a person aged 25-75 years in good health. The chain has TRBV7-9 and TRBJ1-4, with D possibly matching TRBD1 (5 bases). Sequencing was done on a sample of naive CD4+ T cells from blood. Subset described: CD45RO-negative CD62L-positive naive CD4 T cells. The CDR3 sequence is CASSLYRGGDEKLFF. The CDR3 region has the DNA TGTGCCAGCAGCTTATATCGGGGGGGGGATGAAAAACTGTTTTTT.